This record looks at one TCR beta chain sequence and its context. Per the germline V gene, CDR1 is SGHNT and CDR2 is YENEEA. V lost 0 bases and J lost 4, with 6 bases in between. CDR3 length: 13 residues. This sample stems from a study of tumor-infiltrating lymphocytes in glioblastoma multiforme. Multiple V-beta primers and a C-beta primer amplified TCRB from RNA. TCRdb processed the multiplex PCR reads anew with MiXCR; each CDR3 protein has one entry. The repertoire consists of about 9,000 distinct CDR3 sequences, with 74% occurring once and the leading ten covering around 76%. The V gene is TRBV11-3, the J gene TRBJ1-1, with D unclear. The specimen was brain tumor tissue. The receptor was derived from a male donor with glioblastoma. CDR3 sequence: CASSLDGSTEAFF. DNA for the CDR3: TGTGCCAGCAGCTTAGATGGATCCACTGAAGCTTTCTTT.